This T cell receptor (beta chain) appears in the sequencing data of a study of blood T cell repertoires in COVID-19 (dated by TCRdb to the early 2020s). Regarding the research as a whole: Collaborator samples came from the United States, Italy and Spain and covered acute and convalescent phases of COVID-19. The samples were drawn from the first 160 participants of the ongoing ImmuneRACE study and from over 950 subjects provided by 6 global collaborators. Sample metadata almost always included a de-identified subject ID, COVID-19 status, age in years and sex. The dataset comprised deeply sampled blood TCRbeta repertoires from subjects exposed to, actively infected with, or recovered from COVID-19. The repertoires were made available in a free public database intended to serve as a resource for research on the immune response to SARS-CoV-2. Where available, HLA class I and class II types were obtained from metadata supplied by the sample provider rather than from assay-based typing. The material from the prospective study consisted of cDNA or gDNA derived from T cells, B-cell-depleted T cells, or PBMCs. What the work shows at the level of the full study, not this receptor alone: Clinical and demographic metadata were provided uncurated, with the amount varying by source and participant.

Notes on this clone: Its antigen specificity is not known. Per-base qualities were not stored, and no clone one base away is much larger.

Inclusive of the bounding cysteine and phenylalanine, the CDR3 is 13 residues long. The DNA shown is the 39-base CDR3, in frame from base 1. Deletion took 6 bases off V and 4 bases off J, with a span of 10 bases between the germline ends. One collaborating source in Seattle enrolled patients during active infection and followed them longitudinally through the course of disease. Whole blood was collected in K2EDTA tubes by collaborating institutions according to the institutions' own protocols. For TCRbeta analysis, collaborators shipped samples as frozen whole blood, isolated PBMCs, or DNA extracted from either of those sample types. The immunoSEQ Assay, a bias-controlled multiplex PCR, was used to amplify TCRbeta CDR3 regions from genomic DNA. Per the source publication's procedure: The number of nucleated cells in each sample was estimated from the amplification of reference gene primers within the assay. To quantify the absolute abundance of each unique TCRbeta CDR3 rearrangement, sequence reads were collapsed and filtered. For each sample, productive Simpson clonality was calculated as the square root of Simpson's diversity index across productive rearrangements. Imported from immuneACCESS, the table was reduced by TCRdb to in-frame sequences with V and J called. These copies leave out some clones; in studies compared against another copy, an unresolved V gene accounts for under half, and the cause of the remainder is not known. V and J calls plus clone size are reproduced from that table; the DNA served to infer D and trimming. The table for this sample lists over 120,000 clones; roughly 80% of them were counted only once. Around 5% of the sample rests with the top ten.

The source of this sequence is a woman between 65 and 79 years old with COVID-19, enrolled during active disease. The chain couples TRBV12-3 or TRBV12-4 to TRBJ1-5, with a weak D call of TRBD1 (6 bases match). The sample consisted of peripheral blood. The nucleotides read TGTGCCAGCAGCTGGACAGAAAATCAGCCCCAGCATTTT. Its translation is CASSWTENQPQHF.